This entry features one T cell receptor (beta chain) sequence. Its matching antigen is unknown. The content of samples before DNA extraction was roughly 0.85-11 million cryopreserved PBMC. At the survey level, the v3.0 immunoSEQ assay was run. Sequencing had a target that covered about 40,000-50,000 T-cell genomes per sample. The assay was immunoSEQ multiplex PCR, and TCRdb's table has in-frame clones only and misses some. The data contain 30,000 to 40,000 clones, 80% to 90% of them seen just once; the ten biggest clones take up roughly 10%. The data originate from a study of long-term antiretroviral therapy in people with HIV. Study details: The immediate-ART recommendation dates to 2015, and the earliest samples predate it by about a decade. Findings and caveats of the study: Clones that had undergone expansion before ART dominated the repertoire at all time points.

Germline loops: CDR1 SGDLS, CDR2 YYNGEE. The CDR3 runs 15 residues. V gave up 4 bases and J gave up 7 bases; unmatched junction bases: 6. Material: unsorted PBMCs, obtained 2.2 years after starting antiretroviral therapy. This clonotype was obtained from a man aged 18 to 30 with HIV. The chain recombines TRBV9 with TRBJ2-1; TRBD2 matches at 12 bases. The CDR3 reads CASSPGGTSGNEQFF. In DNA, the CDR3 is TGTGCCAGCAGCCCGGGGGGGACTAGCGGGAATGAGCAGTTCTTC. The whole variable domain, filled in from reference TRBV9 and TRBJ2-1, reads DSGVTQTPKHLITATGQRVTLRCSPRSGDLSVYWYQQSLDQGLQFLIQYYNGEERAKGNILERFSAQQFPDLHSELNLSSLELGDSALYFCASSPGGTSGNEQFFGPGTRLTVL.